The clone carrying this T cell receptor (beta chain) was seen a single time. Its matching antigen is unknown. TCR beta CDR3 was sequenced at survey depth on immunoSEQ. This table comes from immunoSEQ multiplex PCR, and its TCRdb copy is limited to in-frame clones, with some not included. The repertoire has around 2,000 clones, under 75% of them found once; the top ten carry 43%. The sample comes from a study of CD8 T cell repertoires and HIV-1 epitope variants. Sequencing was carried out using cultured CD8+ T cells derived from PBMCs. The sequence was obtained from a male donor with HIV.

The CDR3 region has the DNA TGTGCCAGCAGCTTTAACCTCGACGGCTATGAGCAGTTCTTC. It codes for CASSFNLDGYEQFF. The chain carries TRBV5-6 and TRBJ2-1; D is unresolved. Germline V lookup: CDR1 SGHDT, CDR2 YYEEEE. The CDR3 length is 14 residues. V was trimmed by 2 bases and J by 8 bases, leaving 14 bases between them.